This record concerns one T cell receptor (beta chain) sequence. Its antigen is still unknown. This specimen belongs to a study of cytomegalovirus exposure and HLA in healthy donors. Study results and limitations: CMV serostatus was the only immune exposure information that was available. Among TCR beta chains, those listed as cytomegalovirus-associated numbered about 150. An analysis was carried out later, and it reportedly showed fewer N-insertions in an Asian-associated ancestry cluster than the approximately 670-donor mean.

The PCR had 60 Vbeta and 13 Jbeta primers. Profiling relied on immunoSEQ multiplex PCR, and the TCRdb table lists in-frame clones only, not all of them. This sample has 60,000 or so clones; 77% occur once, and the top ten carry approximately 2.4%. The J segment lost 4 bases and the V segment lost 5 bases, leaving 16 bases of the junction unmatched. Germline assignment: CDR1 SEHNR and CDR2 FQNEAQ (reference sequence). The CDR3 covers 18 residues. The chain joins TRBV7-9 to TRBJ1-3; TRBD1 matches at 8 bases. The clonotype originates from a female donor in good health and CMV-seronegative. Sequencing was done on a sample of PBMCs. The CDR3 nucleotides read TGTGCCAGCAGCCCTCCTTACCGTCAGGGGGCGAAGGGAAACACCATATATTTT. Encoded protein: CASSPPYRQGAKGNTIYF. Complete variable domain (other parts from reference TRBV7-9 and TRBJ1-3): DTGVSQNPRHKITKRGQNVTFRCDPISEHNRLYWYRQTLGQGPEFLTYFQNEAQLEKSRLLSDRFSAERPKGSFSTLEIQRTEQGDSAMYLCASSPPYRQGAKGNTIYFGEGSWLTVV.